This TCR beta chain was sequenced during a study of cytomegalovirus exposure and HLA in healthy donors. Turning to the study itself: A previous analysis identified fewer than 130 million unique TCR beta sequences derived from 180 million or so T cells. General study points: Across HLA loci, a later analysis found differing TCR association rates, with DRB1 most and HLA-C fewest.

About this clone: Antigen: not known.

The PCR was carried out with 60 Vbeta primers and 13 Jbeta primers. Original data processing: In a later analysis, approximately 80 million unique TCR beta chains included roughly 11 million shared by two or more donors. Using immunoSEQ multiplex PCR, the repertoire was profiled, and TCRdb retains in-frame clones only, with some absent. V, J and clone size derive from that table, while D and trimming were established from the DNA sequence. The sample holds 95,000 to 150,000 clones, about 70% seen once. Trimming pared 3 bases from V and 2 bases from J, leaving 9 bases between. Per the germline V gene, CDR1 is SGHDT and CDR2 is YYEEEE. The CDR3 is 15 amino acids.

The sequence was obtained from a woman aged 35 to 49 in good health and CMV-seronegative. The chain combines TRBV5-6 with TRBJ2-6; D possibly corresponds to TRBD2 (6 bases). The sample was PBMCs. The CDR3 here is CASSSWGAGANVLTF. The CDR3 DNA is TGTGCCAGCAGCTCATGGGGGGCTGGGGCCAACGTCCTGACTTTC.